Shown below are 9 T cell receptor beta chains from a single sample sequenced in a study of low-dose radiotherapy and immunotherapy resistance in tumors. Primers used for first-strand cDNA, a TRAV- and TRBV-specific set, covered both alpha and beta chains. It was with a constant-region primer and a V-primer adapter that TCRs were amplified over approximately 18 PCR cycles. Each CDR3 protein is one row after TCRdb ran MiXCR on the reads. Of tens of thousands of distinct CDR3 sequences listed, less than 35% are singletons. Time point here: before trial treatment. The material was PBMCs, obtained before treatment. Every receptor here comes from a female donor with ovarian cancer.

Remarks on this clonotype: This CDR3 is missing its conserved last phenylalanine or tryptophan, likely due to a read error. The chain links TRBV7-9 to TRBJ2-7, with 7 bases fitting TRBD1. Germline CDR1 SEHNR, CDR2 FQNEAQ (reference sequence). With 4 bases clipped from V and 6 bases from J, the junction kept 15 bases outside the gene matches. The CDR3 covers 16 residues. The DNA of the CDR3 is TGTGCCAGCAGCTCCCGGCGCCGACAGGGAGTCGGCGAGCAGTACTTA. This translates into CASSSRRRQGVGEQYL.

This clonotype was seen ten or more times. V is TRBV20-1 and J is TRBJ2-7, with 11 bases matching TRBD1. Losses at the gene ends were 5 bases for V and 4 bases for J; bases not matched to a gene: 4. Germline CDR1 DFQATT, CDR2 SNEGSKA (reference sequence). This CDR3 region has 13 residues. CDR3 in amino acids: CSAGGQGGYEQYF. The CDR3 coding sequence is TGCAGTGCTGGGGGACAGGGGGGTTACGAGCAGTACTTC.

With respect to this clonotype: A far larger clone is one base from this, pointing to a likely read error. V is TRBV6-5 and J is TRBJ2-5; weak D call: TRBD1 (5 bases). CDR3 length: 13 residues. Trimming removed 0 bases at V and 10 bases at J, with 12 bases between. Germline V gene sequence: CDR1 MNHEY, CDR2 SVGAGI. CDR3 amino acids: CASSYSQGWIQYF. The CDR3 region has the DNA TGTGCCAGCAGTTACTCGCAGGGTTGGATCCAGTACTTC.

In the case of this clonotype: Only one base separates this from a far larger clonotype, so it likely reflects a read error. The chain recombines TRBV6-5 with TRBJ2-4; 8 positions match TRBD1. Germline assignment: CDR1 MNHEY and CDR2 SVGAGI. The length of the CDR3 is 18 residues. CDR3 nucleotide sequence: TGTACCAGCAGTGAAGAAGCGACAGGGGTTCTAGCCAAAAACATTCAGTACTTC. The encoded protein is CTSSEEATGVLAKNIQYF.

The J gene is TRBJ1-1, the V gene TRBV5-6; D gene unclear. In germline, CDR1 is SGHDT, CDR2 YYEEEE. V was clipped by 2 bases and J by 1 base, with 9 bases between them. The CDR3 has 14 amino acids. The CDR3 is CASSFGRKNTEAFF. The CDR3 DNA sequence: TGTGCCAGCAGCTTTGGCAGGAAGAACACTGAAGCTTTCTTT.

This clonotype was found many times. The V and J genes are TRBV28 and TRBJ2-1; 12 nucleotides match TRBD1. This CDR3 spans 16 amino acids. From germline, CDR1 is MDHEN and CDR2 SYDVKM. V shed 10 bases, J shed 4 bases, and the junction held 11 bases outside the gene matches. CDR3 nucleotides: TGTGCCACCCGGGACAGGGGGCTTCTTCCATACAATGAGCAGTTCTTC. It is translated as CATRDRGLLPYNEQFF.

V usage is TRBV28 and J usage is TRBJ1-5; 9 bases are a match to TRBD1. This CDR3 has 15 amino acids. V gave up 7 bases and J gave up 4 bases; unmatched junction bases: 8. Germline assignment: CDR1 MDHEN and CDR2 SYDVKM. CDR3 DNA: TGTGCCAGCACCACCACAGGGGGCGCGAATCAGCCCCAGCATTTT. As protein: CASTTTGGANQPQHF.

This chain joins TRBV11-3 and TRBJ2-1, with D perhaps matching TRBD2 (5 bases). The V and J ends lost 5 bases and 7 bases respectively, with 18 bases between them. Germline assignment: CDR1 SGHNT and CDR2 YENEEA. The CDR3 consists of 15 residues. The CDR3 sequence: CASSTRGSIGNEQFF. The CDR3 DNA reads as TGTGCCAGCAGCACCCGGGGTTCGATTGGGAATGAGCAGTTCTTC.

There are many counts of this clonotype. The chain joins TRBV7-2 to TRBJ1-3; no definite D call. Trimming cost V 5 bases and J 5 bases, with 19 bases left between them. Germline CDR1 and CDR2: SGHTA and FQGNSA. The CDR3 runs to 16 residues. CDR3 sequence (DNA): TGTGCCAGCAGCACCTTTGCCGGAACACAACGAAACACCATATATTTT. As protein: CASSTFAGTQRNTIYF.